This TCR beta chain was sequenced during a study of T cell responses to AZD1222 COVID-19 vaccine. For this clone: Its antigen remains unidentified.

TCRdb keeps only in-frame clones here, not all; method: immunoSEQ multiplex PCR. The table shows roughly 140,000 clones, with about 85% occurring only once. Germline CDR1 reads MDHEN; CDR2 reads SYDVKM. V gave up 5 bases and J gave up 2 bases, with 12 bases separating them. The CDR3 consists of 14 residues. Study-level findings and limits: Repertoire samples came only from after the peak T cell response. Following two doses of AZD1222, Spike-specific TCR breadth and depth rose.

V is TRBV28 and J is TRBJ1-1; D remains ambiguous. This sample comprised peripheral blood, obtained after recovery from COVID-19. The receptor was derived from an adult who had recovered from COVID-19. The CDR3 region has the DNA TGTGCCAGCAGTCCACAGATTATAAACACTGAAGCTTTCTTT. This translates into CASSPQIINTEAFF.